The sequence of this T cell receptor beta chain was determined in a study of shared clonotypes between healthy human individuals (dated by TCRdb to about 2020). Study-level background: Two women and three men aged 18 to 49 years were included in the cohort. For each donor, CD4 naive and CD4 memory were each run on three plates, CD8 naive on two plates, and CD8 memory on one plate. To estimate repertoire size and how much clonotype sharing occurs between individuals, the study deeply sequenced the blood TCR repertoires of about five healthy adults. Different laboratories and diverse techniques were used to prepare libraries and sequence TCR repertoires, to increase sequencing depth and limit assay-specific biases. Leukapheresis yielded between about 0.9 and 8.9 billion PBMCs per donor. Paper-wide results and their limitations: Naive subsets generally had larger estimated clonotype richness than memory subsets did. Incomplete sequencing was indicated by rarefaction of sorted-subset datasets, despite the large sequencing depth. When several donors were compared, the shared fraction of clonotypes was about 5.2% for naive CD4, 3.5% to 4% for naive CD8, roughly 2.5% for memory CD4, and 0.3% to 0.5% for memory CD8. The genetic and exposure-history diversity represented was limited by the small number of donors. Compared with non-shared clonotypes, the clonotypes found in all four sorted-subset donors had higher generation probabilities. Sampling was restricted to blood, and TCR repertoires in tissue are likely to differ from TCR repertoires in blood. Based on pairwise subsampling, the degree of clonotype sharing among donors was expected to be affected by sequencing depth.

TCR CDR3 regions were amplified from genomic DNA by multiplex PCR using the deep immunoSEQ assay. Genomic DNA extracted from each cell subset was distributed evenly over all wells of several immunoSEQ 96-well plates, and each plate served as one replicate. For sorted subsets, roughly 200 ng genomic DNA, equal to tens of thousands of T cell genomes, was loaded into each replicate PCR. Purified libraries were measured with a Qubit 3.0 fluorometer, size-checked on a Bioanalyzer 2100, and measured again with the KAPA Library Quantification kit. Every immunoSEQ 96-well plate was sequenced on a separate single-read 150-cycle Illumina NextSeq 550 flow cell. The published analysis was carried out like this. The immunoSEQ output contained only junctional sequences without quality scores, so filtering could not match that applied to full-length reads. To assign V/J genes and CDR3, sequences were annotated against IMGT germline references using PyIR, a Python wrapper for IgBLAST v1.9. Reads were filtered out if the reads had weak V/J assignments (E-value above 1e-6), no CDR3, stop codons, out-of-frame junctions, or ambiguous translated residues. V3J clonotypes were defined as sequences sharing the same inferred V gene, J gene, and CDR3 amino acid sequence. Percentage overlap between repertoires was calculated by dividing the number of shared unique clonotypes by the size of the smaller repertoire. RTK rarefaction, the Chao1 estimator, and Recon v2.1 estimates of unobserved clonotypes were used to assess repertoire richness. Generation probabilities for all TCRbeta clonotypes obtained by the gDNA method from several donors were computed using OLGA. TCRdb re-hosts the immuneACCESS table, in-frame sequences only. Its copies lack some clones; in the studies checked, an unresolved V gene accounts for under half of them, and the cause for the rest is not known. Clonal size and the V and J genes are those of that table, whereas D and trimming came from the DNA. This sample holds roughly 2 million clones; just under 95% were observed only once. The ten largest clones capture roughly 1% of the sample.

Reading the germline V gene (reference sequence) gives CDR1 SEHNR and CDR2 FQNEAQ. The CDR3 runs 17 residues from the cysteine to the phenylalanine. The entry retains the CDR3 DNA only, 51 bases that are in frame from base 1. V loses 5 bases of germline sequence and J loses 1 base, and the interval between the two ends is 17 bases. Comment on this clone: It has no known antigen specificity. It has no much larger one-base neighbor in the sample; base qualities were not kept.

CD8 naive samples were obtained by positive selection for CCR7 among CD45RO-negative cells, yielding a CD45RA+CCR7+ population from which TemRA cells were excluded. The donors were healthy, HIV-negative adults who had no recently reported acute infections or vaccinations. Every donor was a Caucasian adult residing in Nashville, Tennessee, USA. Blood was collected by leukapheresis, and PBMCs were isolated by Ficoll-Histopaque density gradient centrifugation and then cryopreserved in liquid nitrogen vapor phase. Purity and quantity of every magnetically sorted T cell population were checked by analytical flow cytometry. From each sorted fraction, genomic DNA was isolated and quantified by UV absorbance on a Nanodrop 2000c.

The clonotype was recovered from a young man in good health. The chain links TRBV7-9 with TRBJ2-2; the D element could tentatively be TRBD1 or TRBD2, as 5 bases agree for each. The sample consisted of naive CD8+ T cells sorted from blood. The cell subset or site label, as the study defines it: CD45RA+CCR7+. The CDR3 region reads CASSPKGERVNTGELFF. The sequence in DNA is TGTGCCAGCAGCCCTAAAGGGGAGAGGGTGAACACCGGGGAGCTGTTTTTT.